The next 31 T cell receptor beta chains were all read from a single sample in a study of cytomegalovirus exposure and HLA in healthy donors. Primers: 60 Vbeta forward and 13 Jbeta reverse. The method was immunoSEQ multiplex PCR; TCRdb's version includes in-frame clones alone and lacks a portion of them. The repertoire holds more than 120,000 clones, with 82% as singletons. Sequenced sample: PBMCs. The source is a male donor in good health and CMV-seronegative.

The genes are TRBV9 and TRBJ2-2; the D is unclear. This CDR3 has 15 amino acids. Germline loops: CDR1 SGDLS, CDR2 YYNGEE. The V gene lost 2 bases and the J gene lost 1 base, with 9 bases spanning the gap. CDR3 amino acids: CASSVFAGNTGELFF. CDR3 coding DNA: TGTGCCAGCAGCGTCTTTGCCGGGAACACCGGGGAGCTGTTTTTT.

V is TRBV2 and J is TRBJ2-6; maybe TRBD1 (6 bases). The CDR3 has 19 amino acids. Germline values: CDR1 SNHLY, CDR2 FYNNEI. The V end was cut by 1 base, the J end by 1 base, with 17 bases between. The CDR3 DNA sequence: TGTGCCAGCAGTGAAGTTGTCTACAGGGTAGGGTCTGGGGCCAACGTCCTGACTTTC. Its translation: CASSEVVYRVGSGANVLTF. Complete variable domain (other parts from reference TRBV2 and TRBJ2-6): EPEVTQTPSHQVTQMGQEVILRCVPISNHLYFYWYRQILGQKVEFLVSFYNNEISEKSEIFDDQFSVERPDGSNFTLKIRSTKLEDSAMYFCASSEVVYRVGSGANVLTFGAGSRLTVL.

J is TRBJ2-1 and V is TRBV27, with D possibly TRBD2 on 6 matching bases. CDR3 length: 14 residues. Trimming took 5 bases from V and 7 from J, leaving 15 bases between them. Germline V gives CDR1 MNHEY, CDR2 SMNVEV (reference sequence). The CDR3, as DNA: TGTGCCAGCAGTGGGTGGGGGGAACAAAATGAGCAGTTCTTC. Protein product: CASSGWGEQNEQFF.

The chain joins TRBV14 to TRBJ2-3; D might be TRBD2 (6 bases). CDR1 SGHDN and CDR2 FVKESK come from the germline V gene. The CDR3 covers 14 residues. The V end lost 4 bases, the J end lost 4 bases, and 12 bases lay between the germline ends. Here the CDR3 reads CASSPSTRADTQYF. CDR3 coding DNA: TGTGCCAGCAGCCCGTCGACTAGAGCAGATACGCAGTATTTT.

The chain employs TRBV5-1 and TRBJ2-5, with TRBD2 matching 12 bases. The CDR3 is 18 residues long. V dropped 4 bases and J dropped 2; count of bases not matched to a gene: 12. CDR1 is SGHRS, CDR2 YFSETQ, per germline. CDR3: CASSRGRTSGILQETQYF. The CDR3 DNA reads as TGCGCCAGCAGCAGGGGGCGGACTAGCGGGATATTACAAGAGACCCAGTACTTC.

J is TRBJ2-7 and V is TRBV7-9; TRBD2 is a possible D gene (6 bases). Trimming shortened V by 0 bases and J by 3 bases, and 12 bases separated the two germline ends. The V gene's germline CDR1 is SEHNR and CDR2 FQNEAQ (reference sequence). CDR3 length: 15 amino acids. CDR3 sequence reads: CASSLAGSRGYEQYF. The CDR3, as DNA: TGTGCCAGCAGCTTAGCCGGGAGTAGGGGCTACGAGCAGTACTTC.

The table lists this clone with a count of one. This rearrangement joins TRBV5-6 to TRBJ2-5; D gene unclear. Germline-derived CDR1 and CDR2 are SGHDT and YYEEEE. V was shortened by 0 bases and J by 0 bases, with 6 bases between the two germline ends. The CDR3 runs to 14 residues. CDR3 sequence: CASSLGLHQETQYF. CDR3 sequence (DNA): TGTGCCAGCAGCTTGGGACTCCACCAAGAGACCCAGTACTTC.

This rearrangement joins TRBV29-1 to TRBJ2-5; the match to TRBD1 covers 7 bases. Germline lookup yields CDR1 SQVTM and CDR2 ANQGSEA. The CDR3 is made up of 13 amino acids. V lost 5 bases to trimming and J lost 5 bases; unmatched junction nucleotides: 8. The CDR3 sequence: CSVRGQGVETQYF. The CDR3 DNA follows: TGCAGCGTTCGAGGTCAGGGGGTTGAGACCCAGTACTTC.

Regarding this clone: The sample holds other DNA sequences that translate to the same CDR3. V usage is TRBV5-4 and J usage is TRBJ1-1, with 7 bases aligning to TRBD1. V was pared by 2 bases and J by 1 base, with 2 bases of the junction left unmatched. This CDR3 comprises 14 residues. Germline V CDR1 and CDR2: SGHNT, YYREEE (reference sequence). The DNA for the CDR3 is TGTGCCAGCAGCTTTCAGGGGGGGAACACTGAAGCTTTCTTT. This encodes CASSFQGGNTEAFF.

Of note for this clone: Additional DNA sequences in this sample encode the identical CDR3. Here the CDR3 DNA reads TGTGCCAGTAGTATAGGCGGTCGTGGGGCCAACGTCCTGACTTTC. It is translated as CASSIGGRGANVLTF. The rearrangement joins TRBV19 to TRBJ2-6; D is unresolved. CDR1 is LNHDA, CDR2 SQIVND, per germline (reference sequence). The CDR3 consists of 15 residues. Between the trimmed V and J ends, which lost 1 base and 3 bases, there was a span of 7 bases.

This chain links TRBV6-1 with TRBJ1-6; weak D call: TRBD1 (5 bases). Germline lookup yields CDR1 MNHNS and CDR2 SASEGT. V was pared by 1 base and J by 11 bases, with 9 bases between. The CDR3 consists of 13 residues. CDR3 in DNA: TGTGCCAGCAGTGAAGTCAGGGTCCCACCCCTCCACTTT. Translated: CASSEVRVPPLHF.

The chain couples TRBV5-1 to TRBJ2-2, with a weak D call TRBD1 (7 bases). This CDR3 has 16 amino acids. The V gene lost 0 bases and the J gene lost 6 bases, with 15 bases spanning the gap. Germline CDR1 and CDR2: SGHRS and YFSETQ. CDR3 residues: CASSLGRGRFPGELFF. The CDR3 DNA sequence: TGCGCCAGCAGCTTGGGGAGGGGGCGCTTCCCCGGGGAGCTGTTTTTT.

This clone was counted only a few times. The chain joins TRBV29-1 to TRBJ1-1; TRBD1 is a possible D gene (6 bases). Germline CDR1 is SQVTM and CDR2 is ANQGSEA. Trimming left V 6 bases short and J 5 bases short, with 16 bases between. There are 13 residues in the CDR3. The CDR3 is CSVRQAGSTEAFF. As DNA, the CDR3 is TGCAGCGTGAGACAGGCGGGTTCGACTGAAGCTTTCTTT.

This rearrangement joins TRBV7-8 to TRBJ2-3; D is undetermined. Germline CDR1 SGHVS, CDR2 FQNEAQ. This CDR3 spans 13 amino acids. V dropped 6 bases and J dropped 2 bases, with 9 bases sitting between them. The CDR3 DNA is TGTGCCAGCAGATCCTTACTCACAGATACGCAGTATTTT. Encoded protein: CASRSLLTDTQYF.

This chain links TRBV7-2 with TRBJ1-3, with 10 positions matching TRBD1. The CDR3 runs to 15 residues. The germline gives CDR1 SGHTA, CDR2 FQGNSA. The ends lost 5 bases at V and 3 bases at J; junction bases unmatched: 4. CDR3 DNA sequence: TGTGCCAGCAGCCAGGACAGGGGGTATGGAAACACCATATATTTT. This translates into CASSQDRGYGNTIYF.

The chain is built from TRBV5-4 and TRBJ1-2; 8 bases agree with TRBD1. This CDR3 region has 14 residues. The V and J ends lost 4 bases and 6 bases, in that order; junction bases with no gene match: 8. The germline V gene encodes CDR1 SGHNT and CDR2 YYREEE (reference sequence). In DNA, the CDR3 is TGTGCCAGCAGCATAGGGACAGGAAGTAATGGCTACACCTTC. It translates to CASSIGTGSNGYTF.

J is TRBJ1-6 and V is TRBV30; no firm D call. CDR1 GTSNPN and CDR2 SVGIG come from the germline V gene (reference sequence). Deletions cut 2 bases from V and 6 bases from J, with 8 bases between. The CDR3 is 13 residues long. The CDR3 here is CAWSPGVNSPLHF. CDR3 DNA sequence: TGTGCCTGGAGTCCCGGGGTTAATTCACCCCTCCACTTT.

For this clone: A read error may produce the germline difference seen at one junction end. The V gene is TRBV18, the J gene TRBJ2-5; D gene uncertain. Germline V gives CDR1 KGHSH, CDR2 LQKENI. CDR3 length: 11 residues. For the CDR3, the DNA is TGTGCCAGCTCCGCCGGAGAGGCCCAGTACTTC. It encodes CASSAGEAQYF.

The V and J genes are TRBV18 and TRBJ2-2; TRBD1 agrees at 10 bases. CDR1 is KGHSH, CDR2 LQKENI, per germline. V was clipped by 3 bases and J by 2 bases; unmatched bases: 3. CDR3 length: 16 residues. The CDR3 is CASSPSTGGNTGELFF. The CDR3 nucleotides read TGTGCCAGCTCACCCTCGACAGGGGGCAACACCGGGGAGCTGTTTTTT.

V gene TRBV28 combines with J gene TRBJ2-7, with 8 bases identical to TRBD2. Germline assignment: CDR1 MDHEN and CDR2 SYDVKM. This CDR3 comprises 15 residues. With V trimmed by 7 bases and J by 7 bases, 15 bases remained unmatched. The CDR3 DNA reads TGTGCCAGCATTGATGTGGGACTAGGAAGATGGGAGCAGTACTTC. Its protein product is CASIDVGLGRWEQYF.

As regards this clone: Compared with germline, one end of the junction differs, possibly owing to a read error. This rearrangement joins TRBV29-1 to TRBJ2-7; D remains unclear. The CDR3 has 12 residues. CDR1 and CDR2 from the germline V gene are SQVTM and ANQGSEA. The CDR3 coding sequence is TGCAGCGTTACCCCGAGCTCCTACGGGCAGTACTTC. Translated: CSVTPSSYGQYF.

The CDR3 here is CAISSGTGGPYEQYF. The CDR3, as DNA: TGTGCCATCAGCTCTGGGACAGGGGGACCCTACGAGCAGTACTTC. V is TRBV10-3 and J is TRBJ2-7; 11 positions match TRBD1. V trimming: 6 bases; J trimming: 2 bases; junction bases outside the gene matches: 6. CDR3 length: 15 amino acids. Germline CDR1 and CDR2: ENHRY and SYGVKD.

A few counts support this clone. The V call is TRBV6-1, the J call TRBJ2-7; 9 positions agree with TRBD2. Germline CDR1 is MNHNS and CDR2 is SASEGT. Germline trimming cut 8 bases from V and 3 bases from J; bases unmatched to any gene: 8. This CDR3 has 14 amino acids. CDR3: CASAVAGEFYEQYF. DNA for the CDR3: TGTGCCAGCGCCGTAGCGGGAGAGTTCTACGAGCAGTACTTC.

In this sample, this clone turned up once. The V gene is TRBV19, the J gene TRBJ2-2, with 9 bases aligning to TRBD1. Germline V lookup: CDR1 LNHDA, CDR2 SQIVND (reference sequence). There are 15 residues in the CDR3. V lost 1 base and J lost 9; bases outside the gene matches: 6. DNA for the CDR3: TGTGCCAGTAGTATAGCCGTCACAGGGGGCCGGGAGCTGTTTTTT. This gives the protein CASSIAVTGGRELFF.

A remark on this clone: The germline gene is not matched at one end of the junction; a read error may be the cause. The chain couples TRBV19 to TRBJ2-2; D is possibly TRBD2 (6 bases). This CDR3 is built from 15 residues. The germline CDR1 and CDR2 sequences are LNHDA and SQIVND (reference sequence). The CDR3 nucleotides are TGTGCCAGTAGTATAGGGCTGCGGGGTACCGGAGAGCTGTTTTTT. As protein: CASSIGLRGTGELFF.

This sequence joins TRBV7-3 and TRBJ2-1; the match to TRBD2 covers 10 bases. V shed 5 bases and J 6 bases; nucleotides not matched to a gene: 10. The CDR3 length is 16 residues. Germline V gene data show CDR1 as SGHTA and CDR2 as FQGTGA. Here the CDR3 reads CASSQIAGGVSNEQFF. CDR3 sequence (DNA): TGTGCCAGCAGCCAGATAGCGGGAGGTGTCTCCAATGAGCAGTTCTTC.

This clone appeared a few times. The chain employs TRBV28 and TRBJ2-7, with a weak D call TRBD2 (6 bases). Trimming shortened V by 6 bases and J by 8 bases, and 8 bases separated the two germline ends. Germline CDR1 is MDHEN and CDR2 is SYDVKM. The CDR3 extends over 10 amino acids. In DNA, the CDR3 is TGTGCCAGCAGGCGGGATCAGCAGTACTTC. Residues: CASRRDQQYF. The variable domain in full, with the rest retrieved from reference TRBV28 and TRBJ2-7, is DVKVTQSSRYLVKRTGEKVFLECVQDMDHENMFWYRQDPGLGLRLIYFSYDVKMKEKGDIPEGYSVSREKKERFSLILESASTNQTSMYLCASRRDQQYFGPGTRLTVT.

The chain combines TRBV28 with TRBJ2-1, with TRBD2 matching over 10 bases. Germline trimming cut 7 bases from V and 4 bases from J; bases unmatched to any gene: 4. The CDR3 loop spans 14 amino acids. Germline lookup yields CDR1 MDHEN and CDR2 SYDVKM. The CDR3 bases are TGTGCCAGCACCCCGGGACTAGCGTACAATGAGCAGTTCTTC. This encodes CASTPGLAYNEQFF.

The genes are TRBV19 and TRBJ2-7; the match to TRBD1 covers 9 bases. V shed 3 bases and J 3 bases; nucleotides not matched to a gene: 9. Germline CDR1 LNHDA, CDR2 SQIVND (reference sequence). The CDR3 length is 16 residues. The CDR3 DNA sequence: TGTGCCAGTAGTATCCTCCCGGGACAGGGATTCTACGAGCAGTACTTC. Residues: CASSILPGQGFYEQYF.

The CDR3 DNA follows: TGCAGTGCTAGCCGCGAAAATGAGCAGTTCTTC. Its protein product is CSASRENEQFF. The chain recombines TRBV20-1 with TRBJ2-1; no clear D gene. This CDR3 comprises 11 residues. Trimming cost V 3 bases and J 7 bases, with 7 bases left between them. Germline V gene lookup returns CDR1 DFQATT and CDR2 SNEGSKA (reference sequence).

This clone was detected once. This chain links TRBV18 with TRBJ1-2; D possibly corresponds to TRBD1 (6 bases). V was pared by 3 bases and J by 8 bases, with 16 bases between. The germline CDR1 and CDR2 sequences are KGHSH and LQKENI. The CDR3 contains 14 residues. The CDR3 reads CASSPVTGMRGYTF. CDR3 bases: TGTGCCAGCTCACCCGTCACAGGGATGCGCGGCTACACCTTC. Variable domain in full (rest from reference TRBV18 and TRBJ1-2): NAGVMQNPRHLVRRRGQEARLRCSPMKGHSHVYWYRQLPEEGLKFMVYLQKENIIDESGMPKERFSAEFPKEGPSILRIQQVVRGDSAAYFCASSPVTGMRGYTFGSGTRLTVV.